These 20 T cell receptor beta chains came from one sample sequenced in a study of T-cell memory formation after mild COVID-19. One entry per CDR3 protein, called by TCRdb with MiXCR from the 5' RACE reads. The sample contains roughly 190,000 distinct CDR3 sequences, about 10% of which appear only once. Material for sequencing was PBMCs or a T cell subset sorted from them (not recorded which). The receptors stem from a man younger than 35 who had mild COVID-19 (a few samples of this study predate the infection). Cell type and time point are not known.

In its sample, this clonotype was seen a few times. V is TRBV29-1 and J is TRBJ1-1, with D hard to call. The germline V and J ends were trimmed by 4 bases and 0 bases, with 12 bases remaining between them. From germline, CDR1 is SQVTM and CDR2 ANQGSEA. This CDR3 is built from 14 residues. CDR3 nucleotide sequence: TGCAGCGTTGTAGGGCGGGTCATGAACACTGAAGCTTTCTTT. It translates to CSVVGRVMNTEAFF.

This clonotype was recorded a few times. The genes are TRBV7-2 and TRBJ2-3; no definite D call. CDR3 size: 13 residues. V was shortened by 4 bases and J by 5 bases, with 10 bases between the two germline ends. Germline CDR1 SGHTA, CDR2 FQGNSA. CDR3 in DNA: TGTGCCAGCAGCTCCTCTCGGCAAGATACGCAGTATTTT. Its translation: CASSSSRQDTQYF.

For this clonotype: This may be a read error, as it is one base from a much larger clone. The CDR3 sequence is CASKEWAAETQYF. In DNA, the CDR3 is TGCGCCAGCAAGGAGTGGGCTGCAGAGACCCAGTACTTC. The chain is built from TRBV5-1 and TRBJ2-5; D call uncertain. Germline V gene lookup returns CDR1 SGHRS and CDR2 YFSETQ. The CDR3 runs 13 residues. The V and J ends lost 6 bases and 4 bases respectively, with 13 bases between them.

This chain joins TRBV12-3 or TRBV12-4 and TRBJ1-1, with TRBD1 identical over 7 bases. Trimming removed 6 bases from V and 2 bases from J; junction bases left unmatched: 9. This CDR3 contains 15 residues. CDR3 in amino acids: CASSRNRQGNTEAFF. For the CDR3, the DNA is TGTGCCAGCAGCCGTAACCGACAGGGTAACACTGAAGCTTTCTTT.

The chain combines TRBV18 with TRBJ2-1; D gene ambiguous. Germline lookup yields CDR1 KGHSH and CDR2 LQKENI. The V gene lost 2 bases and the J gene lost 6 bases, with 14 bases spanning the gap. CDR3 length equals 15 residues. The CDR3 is CASSPLEQTPNEQFF. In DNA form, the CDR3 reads TGTGCCAGCTCACCATTAGAACAGACACCCAATGAGCAGTTCTTC.

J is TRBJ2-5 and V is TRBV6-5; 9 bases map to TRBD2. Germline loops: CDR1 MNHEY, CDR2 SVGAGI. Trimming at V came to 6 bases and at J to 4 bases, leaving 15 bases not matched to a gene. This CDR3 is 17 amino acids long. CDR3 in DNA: TGTGCCAGCAGCCCCGGAAACTTAGCGGGGGTGCGAGAGACCCAGTACTTC. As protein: CASSPGNLAGVRETQYF.

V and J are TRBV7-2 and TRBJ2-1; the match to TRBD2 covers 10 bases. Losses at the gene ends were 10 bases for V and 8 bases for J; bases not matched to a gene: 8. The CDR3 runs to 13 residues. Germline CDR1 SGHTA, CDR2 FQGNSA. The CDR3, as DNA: TGTGCCACCGAGCGGGGGGGCCAGGATGAGCAGTTCTTC. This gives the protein CATERGGQDEQFF.

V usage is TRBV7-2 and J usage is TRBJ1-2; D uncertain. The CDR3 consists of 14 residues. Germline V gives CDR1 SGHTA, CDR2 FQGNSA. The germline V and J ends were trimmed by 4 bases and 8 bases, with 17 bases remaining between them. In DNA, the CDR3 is TGTGCCAGCAGCTCTCCGGCCCAGTGGGGAGGCTACACCTTC. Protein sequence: CASSSPAQWGGYTF.

CDR3 DNA: TGCAGTGCTAGAGGGACCCCGGGACAGGGGCTTATGAACACTGAAGCTTTCTTT. As protein: CSARGTPGQGLMNTEAFF. The rearrangement links TRBV20-1 to TRBJ1-1; 10 bases match TRBD1. The junction had 11 bases not matched to a gene; V was cut back by 1 base and J by 0 bases. Germline CDR1 DFQATT, CDR2 SNEGSKA (reference sequence). The CDR3 consists of 18 residues.

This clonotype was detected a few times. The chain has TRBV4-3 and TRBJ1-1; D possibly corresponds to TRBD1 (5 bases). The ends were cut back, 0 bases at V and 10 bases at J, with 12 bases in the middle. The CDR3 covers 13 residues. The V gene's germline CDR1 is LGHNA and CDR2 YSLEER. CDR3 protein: CASSQDGAGRAFF. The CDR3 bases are TGCGCCAGCAGCCAAGATGGCGCAGGGAGAGCTTTCTTT.

The CDR3 region has the DNA TGCAGTGCTCAGTTGACTAGCGGGGGCGGGGGAGCAGATACGCAGTATTTT. This sequence encodes CSAQLTSGGGGADTQYF. This chain links TRBV20-1 with TRBJ2-3; TRBD2 agrees at 12 bases. V trimming: 5 bases; J trimming: 4 bases; junction bases outside the gene matches: 13. In germline, CDR1 is DFQATT, CDR2 SNEGSKA (reference sequence). The CDR3 consists of 17 residues.

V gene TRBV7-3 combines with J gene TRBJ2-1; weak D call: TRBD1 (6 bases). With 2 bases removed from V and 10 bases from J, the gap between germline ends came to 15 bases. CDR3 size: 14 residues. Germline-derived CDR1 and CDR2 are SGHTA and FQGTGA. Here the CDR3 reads CASSLGFGGREQFF. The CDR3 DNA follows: TGTGCCAGCAGCTTAGGATTTGGGGGCCGAGAGCAGTTCTTC.

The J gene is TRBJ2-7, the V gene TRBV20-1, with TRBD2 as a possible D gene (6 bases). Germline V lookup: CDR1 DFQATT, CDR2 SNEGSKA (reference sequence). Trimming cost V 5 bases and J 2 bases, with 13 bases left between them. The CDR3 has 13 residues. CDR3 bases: TGCAGTGCTCCCGGGACTTACGCCTACGAGCAGTACTTC. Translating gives CSAPGTYAYEQYF.

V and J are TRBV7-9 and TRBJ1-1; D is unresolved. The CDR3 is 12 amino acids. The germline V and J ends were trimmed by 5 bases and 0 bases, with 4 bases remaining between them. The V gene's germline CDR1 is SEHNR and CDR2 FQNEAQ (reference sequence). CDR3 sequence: CASSIMNTEAFF. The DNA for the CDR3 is TGTGCCAGCAGCATTATGAACACTGAAGCTTTCTTT.

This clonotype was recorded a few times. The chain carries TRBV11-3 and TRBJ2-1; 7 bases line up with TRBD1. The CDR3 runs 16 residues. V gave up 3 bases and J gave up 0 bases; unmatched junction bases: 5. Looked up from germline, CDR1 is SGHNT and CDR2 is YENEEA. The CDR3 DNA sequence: TGTGCCAGCAGCTTGAGGGGGCAAAGCTCCTACAATGAGCAGTTCTTC. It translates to CASSLRGQSSYNEQFF.

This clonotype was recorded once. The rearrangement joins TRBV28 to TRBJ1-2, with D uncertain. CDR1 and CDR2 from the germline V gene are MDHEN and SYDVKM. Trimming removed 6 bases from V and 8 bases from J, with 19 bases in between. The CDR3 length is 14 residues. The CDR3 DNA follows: TGTGCCAGCAGGAACCGGGCCTATATCGAGGGCTACACCTTC. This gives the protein CASRNRAYIEGYTF.

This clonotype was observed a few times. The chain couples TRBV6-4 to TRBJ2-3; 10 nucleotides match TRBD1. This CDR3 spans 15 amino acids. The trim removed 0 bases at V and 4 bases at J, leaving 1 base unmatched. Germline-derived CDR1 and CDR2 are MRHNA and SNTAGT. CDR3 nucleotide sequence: TGTGCCAGCAGTGACTCGACAGGGGGCGCAGATACGCAGTATTTT. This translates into CASSDSTGGADTQYF.

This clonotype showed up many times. Written as DNA, the CDR3 is TGTGCCAGCAGCTTAGTAGGGGCTCCGGCAGAGACCCAGTACTTC. Translating it yields CASSLVGAPAETQYF. V gene TRBV7-9 combines with J gene TRBJ2-5; tentatively, D is TRBD1 (5 bases). The ends were cut back, 1 base at V and 4 bases at J, with 13 bases in the middle. CDR3 length: 15 residues. Germline values: CDR1 SEHNR, CDR2 FQNEAQ (reference sequence). Based on the CDR3 plus reference TRBV7-9 and TRBJ2-5, the full variable domain is DTGVSQNPRHKITKRGQNVTFRCDPISEHNRLYWYRQTLGQGPEFLTYFQNEAQLEKSRLLSDRFSAERPKGSFSTLEIQRTEQGDSAMYLCASSLVGAPAETQYFGPGTRLLVL.

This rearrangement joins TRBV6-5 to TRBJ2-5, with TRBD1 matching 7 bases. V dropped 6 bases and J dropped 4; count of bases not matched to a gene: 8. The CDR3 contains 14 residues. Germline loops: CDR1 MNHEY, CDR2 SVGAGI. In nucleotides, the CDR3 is TGTGCCAGCAGCCTACAGGGGCGAGCAGAGACCCAGTACTTC. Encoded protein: CASSLQGRAETQYF.

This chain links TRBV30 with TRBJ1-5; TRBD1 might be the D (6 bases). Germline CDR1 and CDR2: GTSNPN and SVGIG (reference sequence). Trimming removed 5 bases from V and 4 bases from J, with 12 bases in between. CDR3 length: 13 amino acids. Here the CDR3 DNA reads TGTGCCTGGGAGCCTGGGACAAATCAGCCCCAGCATTTT. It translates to CAWEPGTNQPQHF.